This record looks at one T cell receptor (beta chain) sequence and its context. Antigen unknown. With a J-beta primer mix and a sample-barcoded 5' primer, a second PCR ran roughly 6 to 12 cycles. Per-sample output comprised a minimum of 2.5 million paired-end reads containing CDR3. TCRdb called the 5' RACE reads again in MiXCR, with one record for every CDR3 protein. Here the sample spans fewer than 800,000 distinct CDR3 sequences, approximately 30% being singletons. This specimen belongs to a study of blood T cells in healthy people across ages. Study-wide results and caveats: PBMCs that were unsorted prevented a conclusive naive versus antigen-experienced comparison.

The receptor's source is a woman of 80 years or more in good health. The material sequenced was blood.

The CDR3 sequence is CASSLYSTNYGYTF. Here the CDR3 DNA reads TGCGCCAGCAGCTTGTACAGTACTAACTATGGCTACACCTTC. V usage is TRBV5-1 and J usage is TRBJ1-2; D is uncertain. The CDR3 covers 14 residues. The V gene's germline CDR1 is SGHRS and CDR2 YFSETQ. V was trimmed by 1 base and J by 0 bases, leaving 7 bases between them.